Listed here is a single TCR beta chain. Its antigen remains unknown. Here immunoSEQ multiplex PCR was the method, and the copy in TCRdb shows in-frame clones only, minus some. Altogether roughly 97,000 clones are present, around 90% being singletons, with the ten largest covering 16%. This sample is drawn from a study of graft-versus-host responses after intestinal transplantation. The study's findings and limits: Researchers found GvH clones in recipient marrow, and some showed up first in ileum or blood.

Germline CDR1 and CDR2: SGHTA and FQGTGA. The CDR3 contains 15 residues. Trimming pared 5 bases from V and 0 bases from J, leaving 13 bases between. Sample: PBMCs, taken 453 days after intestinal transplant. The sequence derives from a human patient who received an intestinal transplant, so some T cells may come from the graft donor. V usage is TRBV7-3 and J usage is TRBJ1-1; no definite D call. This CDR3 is CASSLGGTMNTEAFF. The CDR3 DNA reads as TGTGCCAGCAGCCTCGGCGGCACTATGAACACTGAAGCTTTCTTT.